Described below is a single T cell receptor beta chain sequence and its context. Germline V gives CDR1 SNHLY, CDR2 FYNNEI. The CDR3 runs 16 residues. V lost 4 bases and J lost 0; bases outside the gene matches: 6. As processed by the authors: It was from reference gene primer amplification that nucleated cell counts were estimated. The assay was immunoSEQ multiplex PCR, and TCRdb's table has in-frame clones only and misses some. Clone size and the V and J calls come from that table; the DNA yielded D and trimming. The sample has around 180,000 clones; approximately 83% are singletons. This entry comes from a study of blood T cell repertoires in COVID-19. Looking at the study overall: T cells, B-cell-depleted T cells, or PBMCs provided the cDNA or gDNA that served as material.

The chain joins TRBV2 to TRBJ2-1; 7 positions match TRBD1. The receptor comes from a human donor in a cohort sampled during active COVID-19. The sequenced sample consisted of peripheral blood. CDR3 nucleotides: TGTGCCAGCAGTGGTCCGAGGGGGCCCTCCTACAATGAGCAGTTCTTC. Its translation is CASSGPRGPSYNEQFF. Full variable domain (missing parts from reference TRBV2 and TRBJ2-1): EPEVTQTPSHQVTQMGQEVILRCVPISNHLYFYWYRQILGQKVEFLVSFYNNEISEKSEIFDDQFSVERPDGSNFTLKIRSTKLEDSAMYFCASSGPRGPSYNEQFFGPGTRLTVL.